These T cell receptor beta chains were read from a single sample in a study of T-cell reconstitution after alpha-beta-depleted transplantation in children. TCRdb re-called the PCR reads with MiXCR, one entry per CDR3 protein. Of tens of thousands of distinct CDR3 sequences in the sample, roughly half were seen once. Sequenced here: peripheral blood, sampled before TCRalphabeta/CD19-depleted stem cell transplant. These receptors came from a boy younger than two with SCID, due to receive a stem cell transplant. Each CDR3 is given without its conserved first and last residue.

v_gene: TRBV7-8; j_gene: TRBJ2-2; CDR3aa: ASTSLIGELF
v_gene: TRBV28; j_gene: TRBJ2-7; CDR3aa: ASSFPGTGYEQY
v_gene: TRBV29-1; j_gene: TRBJ1-2; CDR3aa: SVSPRGFYGYT
v_gene: TRBV5-1; j_gene: TRBJ2-3; CDR3aa: ASSFGSSFTDTQY
v_gene: TRBV4-1; j_gene: TRBJ2-1; CDR3aa: ASSQHSGTYNEQF
v_gene: TRBV7-3; j_gene: TRBJ2-2; CDR3aa: ASSSGPSTGELF
v_gene: TRBV12-3/TRBV12-4; j_gene: TRBJ2-1; CDR3aa: ASSLNRPGGSDEQF
v_gene: TRBV11-3; j_gene: TRBJ2-7; CDR3aa: ASSLGGDNYEQY
v_gene: TRBV9; j_gene: TRBJ2-3; CDR3aa: ASSWTSGSTDTQY
v_gene: TRBV20-1; j_gene: TRBJ1-5; CDR3aa: SARDRARGHQPQH
v_gene: TRBV11-2; j_gene: TRBJ2-7; CDR3aa: ASSLFQKAYEQY
v_gene: TRBV25-1; j_gene: TRBJ2-5; CDR3aa: ASGHPGDQETQY
v_gene: TRBV7-9; j_gene: TRBJ1-2; CDR3aa: ASSLDRQGATYGYT
v_gene: TRBV7-8; j_gene: TRBJ2-7; CDR3aa: ASSATDSGPVEQY
v_gene: TRBV24-1; j_gene: TRBJ2-6; CDR3aa: ATRGHGGSGANVLT
v_gene: TRBV5-6; j_gene: TRBJ2-5; CDR3aa: ASSLSRVSETQY
v_gene: TRBV11-2; j_gene: TRBJ2-1; CDR3aa: ASSLRRTTNNEQF
v_gene: TRBV20-1; j_gene: TRBJ2-2; CDR3aa: SASLSGQEGTGELF
v_gene: TRBV7-2; j_gene: TRBJ2-7; CDR3aa: ASSLKEGSGAYEQY
v_gene: TRBV6-5; j_gene: TRBJ2-5; CDR3aa: ASSYRRQGVQETQY
v_gene: TRBV27; j_gene: TRBJ2-7; CDR3aa: ASSDNSYEQY
v_gene: TRBV7-2; j_gene: TRBJ2-3; CDR3aa: ASSLSAGGQY
v_gene: TRBV7-6; j_gene: TRBJ2-1; CDR3aa: ASGGANWNEQF
v_gene: TRBV4-1; j_gene: TRBJ2-2; CDR3aa: ASSRRAGVGTGELF
v_gene: TRBV7-8; j_gene: TRBJ1-4; CDR3aa: ASSPRRLGEKLF
v_gene: TRBV3-1; j_gene: TRBJ2-3; CDR3aa: ASSQDIIGRGPQY
v_gene: TRBV3-1; j_gene: TRBJ2-3; CDR3aa: ASSQKLGGDFMSTDTQY
v_gene: TRBV7-9; j_gene: TRBJ1-1; CDR3aa: ASSLLETGNTEAF
v_gene: TRBV6-2/TRBV6-3; j_gene: TRBJ1-2; CDR3aa: ASSSGRHRYGYT
v_gene: TRBV11-2; j_gene: TRBJ2-3; CDR3aa: ASTHPITGGGADTQY
v_gene: TRBV4-1; j_gene: TRBJ2-2; CDR3aa: ASSLDRGAGELF
v_gene: TRBV6-2/TRBV6-3; j_gene: TRBJ2-2; CDR3aa: ASSYNQGSGELF
v_gene: TRBV12-3/TRBV12-4; j_gene: TRBJ2-1; CDR3aa: ASSPGQLIYNEQF
v_gene: TRBV4-1; j_gene: TRBJ2-1; CDR3aa: ASSLRGAGHNEQF
v_gene: TRBV4-3; j_gene: TRBJ2-2; CDR3aa: ASSPSGGRNPDTGELF
v_gene: TRBV12-3/TRBV12-4; j_gene: TRBJ1-5; CDR3aa: ASSSRGGGDQPQH
v_gene: TRBV25-1; j_gene: TRBJ2-1; CDR3aa: ASSAPTGSSYNEQF
v_gene: TRBV5-1; j_gene: TRBJ2-1; CDR3aa: ASGTSGGEDEQF
v_gene: TRBV5-1; j_gene: TRBJ1-5; CDR3aa: ASSLDSPGNQPQH
v_gene: TRBV4-3; j_gene: TRBJ2-7; CDR3aa: ASSQDRAGTYEQY
v_gene: TRBV28; j_gene: TRBJ1-5; CDR3aa: ASSKRSAGEAQH
v_gene: TRBV7-2; j_gene: TRBJ1-1; CDR3aa: ASSGPRQGNTEAF
v_gene: TRBV4-3; j_gene: TRBJ2-7; CDR3aa: ASSPQLAVGYEQY
v_gene: TRBV5-1; j_gene: TRBJ2-7; CDR3aa: ASSEIDRGLYEQY
v_gene: TRBV12-5; j_gene: TRBJ2-7; CDR3aa: ASGLAPIGYEQY
v_gene: TRBV5-1; j_gene: TRBJ2-2; CDR3aa: ASSLRTGPSNTGELF
v_gene: TRBV20-1; j_gene: TRBJ2-7; CDR3aa: SARPPGPAYEQY